This TCR beta chain was obtained from a study of T cell responses to AZD1222 COVID-19 vaccine. Some clones are missing from TCRdb's copy, which holds only in-frame ones; the method was immunoSEQ multiplex PCR. The data contain about 130,000 clones, about 93% of them singletons. The length of the CDR3 is 10 residues. V was pared by 8 bases and J by 4 bases, with 5 bases between. The germline V gene encodes CDR1 LNHDA and CDR2 SQIVND (reference sequence). Here the sequenced sample was peripheral blood, taken on day 0 of AZD1222 vaccination. This TCR was recovered from an adult in good health. This rearrangement joins TRBV19 to TRBJ1-2, with D uncertain. CDR3 region: CASFGYGYTF. For the CDR3, the DNA is TGTGCCAGTTTCGGCTATGGCTACACCTTC. The whole variable domain, filled in from reference TRBV19 and TRBJ1-2, reads DGGITQSPKYLFRKEGQNVTLSCEQNLNHDAMYWYRQDPGQGLRLIYYSQIVNDFQKGDIAEGYSVSREKKESFPLTVTSAQKNPTAFYLCASFGYGYTFGSGTRLTVV.